The T cell receptor beta chain under discussion was sequenced for a study of blood T cells in healthy people across ages (dated by TCRdb to between 2014 and 2016). Turning to the overall study: In model experiments, template switching captured about one uniquely barcoded TCR beta cDNA molecule for every two T cells. Age-related changes in TCR beta repertoire diversity were measured in the study by deep sequencing normalized with unique cDNA molecular identifiers. Donors were grouped into four age groups: young (average 16 years), middle-aged (around 39), aged (around 60) and long-lived (less than 85). Donors of different ages were randomly distributed across sequencing lanes to avoid experimental bias. Two additional independent replicas of 1 million unique cDNA reads from the same blood draw were analyzed for two donors (one aged 18 to 30 and one aged 80 or older). Findings and caveats that apply to the study as a whole: As age increased, observed TCR beta diversity per million T cells dropped in a roughly linear way, and a significant reduction was already evident by age 40. Because profiling used bulk unsorted PBMCs, naive and antigen-experienced compartments could not be compared conclusively. Estimates of total diversity based on one million sequenced T cells were regarded as lower bounds and as underestimates. There was a strong correlation between observed TCR beta diversity and the percentage of naive T cells measured by flow cytometry. The CMV infection status of donors was not known, potentially confounding age-related changes in expanded clonotypes. Compared with the aged group, the long-lived group had more naive CD4+ T cells, fewer expanded clones and increased TCR diversity, a pattern suggesting age selection.

Systemically healthy Caucasian individuals from Russia, some 36 in total and aged about 6 to 95 years, were included as donors. Each donor gave 8.5 to 10 milliliters of peripheral blood, collected into EDTA-treated Vacutainer tubes. PBMCs were isolated by Ficoll-Paque density-gradient centrifugation, with at least 6 million obtained per sample. Total RNA was extracted from PBMCs with Trizol reagent, with at least 5.5 micrograms obtained per sample. The percentages of naive CD45RAhigh/CD27high T cells were determined by flow cytometry on a PBMC aliquot from every donor. There are many counts of this clonotype. Its antigen specificity is not known. Within one base of it there is no much larger clone, and no base qualities were kept. V lost 5 bases and J lost 7 bases, and the count of bases not matched to a germline gene is 13. Including the terminal cysteine and phenylalanine, the CDR3 comprises 17 residues. Only the CDR3 DNA is retained, 51 bases long and in frame from the first base. From a lookup of the germline V gene, CDR1 and CDR2 are MNHEY and SVGEGT.

Libraries were made using 5' RACE. Instrument used: Illumina HiSeq 2500. A second PCR of roughly 7 to 11 cycles was performed with a sample-barcoded 5' primer and a J-beta primer mix. Each TCR beta cDNA molecule received a unique molecular identifier from a template-switch 5' adaptor carrying 12 random nucleotides. Each sample yielded at least 2.5 million CDR3-containing paired-end reads. First-strand cDNA synthesis was performed from all RNA using the Mint cDNA synthesis kit, with priming by a TRBC-specific oligonucleotide. Following uracil-DNA glycosylase treatment, all cDNA underwent a first 18-cycle PCR with the universal primers M1SS and BC2_uni_R. As for the original processing: Each sample was normalized by randomly selecting 1 million high-quality reads, each carrying a distinct molecular identifier. Reads sharing molecular identifiers were discarded rather than binned into consensus sequences. MiTCR, with a Q25 quality threshold and the strictest error-elimination algorithm, was used for CDR3 identification, clonotype clustering and error correction. Lower-bound total TCR beta diversity was estimated with a nonparametric unseen species model using Euler transformation. TCRdb reworked the public reads: Q25 trimming with fastp, MiXCR clone assembly, productive beta chains retained. Duplicate CDR3 protein sequences are folded into a single record with the most common DNA and genes. TCRdb's processing, not the authors', yielded these V and J calls. In this sample the table shows hundreds of thousands of distinct CDR3 sequences, around 32% of which occur a single time. The biggest ten clones account for approximately 15% of the sample.

This clonotype was obtained from a woman of 80 years or more in good health. Donor details come from another sample of the same person, matched by shared clones. The chain is assembled from TRBV6-2 or TRBV6-3 and TRBJ2-7; TRBD2 lines up with 14 middle nucleotides. Sample: blood. The DNA is TGTGCCAGCAGTCGTAGGGGACTAGCGGGGGCGGCCGGGGAGCAGTACTTC. It encodes CASSRRGLAGAAGEQYF.